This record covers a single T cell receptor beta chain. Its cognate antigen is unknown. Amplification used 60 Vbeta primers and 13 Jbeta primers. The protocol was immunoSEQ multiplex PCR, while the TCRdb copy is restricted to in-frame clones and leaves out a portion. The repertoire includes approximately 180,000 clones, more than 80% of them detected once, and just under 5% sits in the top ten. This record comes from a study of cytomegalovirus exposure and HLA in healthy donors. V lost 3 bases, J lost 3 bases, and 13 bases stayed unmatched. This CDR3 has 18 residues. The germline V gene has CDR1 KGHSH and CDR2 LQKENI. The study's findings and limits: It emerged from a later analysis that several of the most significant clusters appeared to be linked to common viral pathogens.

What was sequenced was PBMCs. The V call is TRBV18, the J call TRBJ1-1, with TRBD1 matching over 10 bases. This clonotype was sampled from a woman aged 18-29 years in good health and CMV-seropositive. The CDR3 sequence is CASSPEVPDGTGDTEAFF. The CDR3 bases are TGTGCCAGCTCACCCGAAGTCCCGGACGGGACAGGGGACACTGAAGCTTTCTTT. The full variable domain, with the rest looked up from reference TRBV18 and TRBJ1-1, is NAGVMQNPRHLVRRRGQEARLRCSPMKGHSHVYWYRQLPEEGLKFMVYLQKENIIDESGMPKERFSAEFPKEGPSILRIQQVVRGDSAAYFCASSPEVPDGTGDTEAFFGQGTRLTVV.